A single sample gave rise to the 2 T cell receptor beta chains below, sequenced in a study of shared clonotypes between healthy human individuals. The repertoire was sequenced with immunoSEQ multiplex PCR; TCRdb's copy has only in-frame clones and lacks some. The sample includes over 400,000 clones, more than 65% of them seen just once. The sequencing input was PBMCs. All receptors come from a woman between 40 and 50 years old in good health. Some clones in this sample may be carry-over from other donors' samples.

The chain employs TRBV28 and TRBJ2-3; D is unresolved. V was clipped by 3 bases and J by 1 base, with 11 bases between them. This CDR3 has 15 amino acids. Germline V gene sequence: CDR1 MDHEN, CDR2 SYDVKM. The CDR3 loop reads CASSFTGTGTDTQYF. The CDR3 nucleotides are TGTGCCAGCAGTTTTACCGGAACTGGCACAGATACGCAGTATTTT. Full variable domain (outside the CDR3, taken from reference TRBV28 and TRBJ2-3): DVKVTQSSRYLVKRTGEKVFLECVQDMDHENMFWYRQDPGLGLRLIYFSYDVKMKEKGDIPEGYSVSREKKERFSLILESASTNQTSMYLCASSFTGTGTDTQYFGPGTRLTVL.

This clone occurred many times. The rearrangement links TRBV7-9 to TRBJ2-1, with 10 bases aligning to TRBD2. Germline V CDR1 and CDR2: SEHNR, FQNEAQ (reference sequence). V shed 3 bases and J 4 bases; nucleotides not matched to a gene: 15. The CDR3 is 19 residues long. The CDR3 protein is CASSFTSGTGAGGYNEQFF. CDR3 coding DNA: TGTGCCAGCAGCTTTACTAGCGGGACCGGAGCGGGGGGTTACAATGAGCAGTTCTTC.